These 30 T cell receptor beta chains were all obtained from the same sample, sequenced in a study of blood T cell repertoires in COVID-19. Sequencing used immunoSEQ multiplex PCR; TCRdb keeps in-frame clones, though not all of them. The table has hundreds of thousands of clones, 80% to 90% seen once; the top ten hold just over 0.7%. Sequenced: peripheral blood. All receptors derive from a man aged 35-49 years with acute or convalescent COVID-19.

The chain combines TRBV3-1 (or the pseudogene TRBV3-2) with TRBJ2-5; 14 positions match TRBD2. V shed 0 bases, J shed 7 bases, and the junction held 16 bases outside the gene matches. This CDR3 spans 20 amino acids. CDR1 and CDR2 from the germline V gene are LGHDT and YNNKEL (reference sequence). CDR3 amino acids: CASSQDRTGLAGARGGTQYF. CDR3 DNA sequence: TGTGCCAGCAGCCAAGATAGGACGGGACTAGCGGGGGCCCGGGGGGGGACCCAGTACTTC.

V and J are TRBV7-9 and TRBJ1-6; D gene ambiguous. This CDR3 has 11 residues. With 3 bases removed from V and 10 bases from J, the gap between germline ends came to 4 bases. CDR1 is SEHNR and CDR2 is FQNEAQ in the germline V gene (reference sequence). CDR3 loop: CASSFQSPLHF. The CDR3 DNA reads as TGTGCCAGCAGCTTCCAATCACCCCTCCACTTT.

This chain uses TRBV6-2 or TRBV6-3 with TRBJ1-2, with 7 nucleotides matching TRBD1. The junction had 9 bases not matched to a gene; V was cut back by 6 bases and J by 8 bases. Germline loops: CDR1 MNHEY, CDR2 SVGEGT. The CDR3 runs 13 residues. This CDR3 is CASSLNRQGGYTF. For the CDR3, the DNA is TGTGCCAGCAGCCTGAACCGACAGGGAGGCTACACCTTC.

This clone was recorded only once. The chain employs TRBV6-5 and TRBJ2-5; the D is unclear. Trimming cost V 5 bases and J 4 bases, with 14 bases left between them. The CDR3 has 14 amino acids. The germline gives CDR1 MNHEY, CDR2 SVGAGI. As DNA, the CDR3 is TGTGCCAGCAGTCTAGAATCCGGCAGAGAGACCCAGTACTTC. It codes for CASSLESGRETQYF.

The chain combines TRBV5-4 with TRBJ2-7; 7 bases line up with TRBD1. This CDR3 has 15 amino acids. V lost 4 bases to trimming and J lost 4 bases; unmatched junction nucleotides: 11. Germline CDR1 is SGHNT and CDR2 is YYREEE (reference sequence). CDR3 sequence: CASSRPGTERYEQYF. The DNA for the CDR3 is TGTGCCAGCAGCCGCCCCGGGACAGAGAGGTACGAGCAGTACTTC.

This clone occurred once. This chain uses TRBV27 with TRBJ2-1; 7 nucleotides agree with TRBD1. This CDR3 comprises 16 residues. V dropped 3 bases and J dropped 0; count of bases not matched to a gene: 5. Germline lookup yields CDR1 MNHEY and CDR2 SMNVEV (reference sequence). The CDR3 DNA follows: TGTGCCAGCAGTTTGATCGCAGGGGGCTCCTACAATGAGCAGTTCTTC. It is translated as CASSLIAGGSYNEQFF.

The J gene is TRBJ1-1, the V gene TRBV7-9, with unresolved D. Germline V gene data show CDR1 as SEHNR and CDR2 as FQNEAQ (reference sequence). The CDR3 totals 12 residues. The V and J ends lost 5 bases and 10 bases respectively, with 14 bases between them. CDR3 coding DNA: TGTGCCAGCAGCCCCGAGGGCCTGGTAGCTTTCTTT. Residues: CASSPEGLVAFF. Full variable domain (missing parts from reference TRBV7-9 and TRBJ1-1): DTGVSQNPRHKITKRGQNVTFRCDPISEHNRLYWYRQTLGQGPEFLTYFQNEAQLEKSRLLSDRFSAERPKGSFSTLEIQRTEQGDSAMYLCASSPEGLVAFFGQGTRLTVV.

The chain uses TRBV7-6 and TRBJ1-2, with D possibly TRBD1 on 5 matching bases. V was trimmed by 0 bases and J by 0 bases, leaving 20 bases between them. The CDR3 is made up of 19 amino acids. The germline V gene has CDR1 SGHVS and CDR2 FNYEAQ. CDR3 loop: CASSLARGGGDDANYGYTF. The CDR3 bases are TGTGCCAGCAGCTTAGCCCGGGGTGGGGGGGACGACGCTAACTATGGCTACACCTTC.

V is TRBV4-1 and J is TRBJ1-5; D remains ambiguous. Trimming shortened V by 3 bases and J by 7 bases, and 10 bases separated the two germline ends. The V gene's germline CDR1 is MGHRA and CDR2 YSYEKL. The CDR3 runs to 13 residues. The CDR3 spells CASSQSPSQPQHF. CDR3 coding DNA: TGCGCCAGCAGCCAGAGCCCAAGCCAGCCCCAGCATTTT.

This sequence joins TRBV6-2 or TRBV6-3 and TRBJ2-3, with D possibly being TRBD2 (6 bases). The CDR3 has 17 amino acids. Deletions cut 2 bases from V and 2 bases from J, with 17 bases between. Germline CDR1 is MNHEY and CDR2 is SVGEGT. This chain's CDR3 is CASSYQVAGWDTDTQYF. CDR3 nucleotide sequence: TGTGCCAGCAGTTACCAGGTGGCGGGATGGGACACAGATACGCAGTATTTT.

The V gene is TRBV4-1, the J gene TRBJ2-1; 13 nucleotides line up with TRBD2. This CDR3 spans 15 amino acids. V lost 4 bases, J lost 6 bases, and 3 bases stayed unmatched. Germline CDR1 MGHRA, CDR2 YSYEKL. For the CDR3, the DNA is TGCGCCAGCAGCCGCCGGACTAGCGGGGGCAATGAGCAGTTCTTC. It specifies CASSRRTSGGNEQFF.

This clone was counted a few times. The chain employs TRBV11-1 and TRBJ1-2; 7 bases line up with TRBD1. Germline CDR1 and CDR2: SGHAT and FQDESV (reference sequence). The CDR3 covers 15 residues. With V trimmed by 5 bases and J by 2 bases, 8 bases remained unmatched. CDR3 in amino acids: CASSPGDSSNYGYTF. In DNA form, the CDR3 reads TGTGCCAGCAGCCCCGGGGACAGCTCAAACTATGGCTACACCTTC.

The chain joins TRBV18 to TRBJ2-3; 9 bases are a match to TRBD1. V lost 6 bases and J lost 2; bases outside the gene matches: 6. The CDR3 extends over 15 amino acids. Germline V gene data show CDR1 as KGHSH and CDR2 as LQKENI. CDR3 in DNA: TGTGCCAGCTCCAAAGGGACAGGGTACACAGATACGCAGTATTTT. Translated: CASSKGTGYTDTQYF.

The chain combines TRBV9 with TRBJ1-2; 9 positions match TRBD1. Germline trimming cut 0 bases from V and 10 bases from J; bases unmatched to any gene: 4. Germline CDR1 and CDR2: SGDLS and YYNGEE. This CDR3 is built from 13 residues. This CDR3 is CASSVGDRANYTF. The DNA of the CDR3 is TGTGCCAGCAGCGTAGGGGACAGGGCAAACTACACCTTC.

The CDR3 loop reads CASRGGSSYNEQFF. The CDR3 DNA reads as TGTGCCAGCAGGGGCGGGAGCTCCTACAATGAGCAGTTCTTC. This rearrangement joins TRBV2 to TRBJ2-1; 7 nucleotides align to TRBD2. Germline V CDR1 and CDR2: SNHLY, FYNNEI. V dropped 6 bases and J dropped 0; count of bases not matched to a gene: 2. CDR3 length equals 14 residues.

This chain joins TRBV7-3 and TRBJ2-5, with D possibly TRBD2 on 5 matching bases. Germline V gene lookup returns CDR1 SGHTA and CDR2 FQGTGA. The CDR3 is made up of 14 amino acids. Trimming shortened V by 2 bases and J by 2 bases, and 9 bases separated the two germline ends. CDR3 DNA: TGTGCCAGCAGCTTATACGGGGAACAAGAGACCCAGTACTTC. Protein sequence: CASSLYGEQETQYF.

The rearrangement links TRBV3-1 (or the pseudogene TRBV3-2) to TRBJ2-5; 10 bases map to TRBD2. The CDR3 consists of 17 residues. J gave up 5 bases and V 2 bases, and 11 bases lay outside the gene matches. Per germline, CDR1 LGHDT and CDR2 YNNKEL (reference sequence). This CDR3 reads CASSQLSSGGVMETQYF. CDR3 nucleotide sequence: TGTGCCAGCAGCCAATTAAGCAGCGGGGGGGTTATGGAGACCCAGTACTTC.

The J gene is TRBJ2-7, the V gene TRBV6-6; TRBD1 matches at 9 bases. The CDR3 runs 16 residues. V lost 3 bases, J lost 3 bases, and 9 bases stayed unmatched. Germline CDR1 is MNHNY and CDR2 is SVGAGI (reference sequence). This CDR3 is CASSYIPGQGLYEQYF. CDR3 nucleotides: TGTGCCAGCAGTTATATCCCGGGACAGGGTCTCTACGAGCAGTACTTC.

The chain employs TRBV11-2 and TRBJ2-5; maybe TRBD2 (6 bases). V lost 5 bases and J lost 4, with 14 bases in between. Germline assignment: CDR1 SGHAT and CDR2 FQNNGV. CDR3 size: 14 residues. The CDR3 DNA follows: TGTGCCAGCAGCCCCGGATCCGGGGGAGAGACCCAGTACTTC. Its protein product is CASSPGSGGETQYF. Full variable domain (missing parts from reference TRBV11-2 and TRBJ2-5): EAGVAQSPRYKIIEKRQSVAFWCNPISGHATLYWYQQILGQGPKLLIQFQNNGVVDDSQLPKDRFSAERLKGVDSTLKIQPAKLEDSAVYLCASSPGSGGETQYFGPGTRLLVL.

V usage is TRBV18 and J usage is TRBJ2-7; D call uncertain. Germline CDR1 and CDR2: KGHSH and LQKENI. CDR3 size: 13 residues. Trimming stripped 6 bases from V and 4 bases from J, with 13 bases between. The CDR3 spells CASSPPTAYEQYF. The CDR3 nucleotides are TGTGCCAGCTCGCCTCCTACAGCTTACGAGCAGTACTTC. The variable domain in full, with the rest retrieved from reference TRBV18 and TRBJ2-7, is NAGVMQNPRHLVRRRGQEARLRCSPMKGHSHVYWYRQLPEEGLKFMVYLQKENIIDESGMPKERFSAEFPKEGPSILRIQQVVRGDSAAYFCASSPPTAYEQYFGPGTRLTVT.

The CDR3: CASSSGLAGGPVETQYF. CDR3 bases: TGTGCCAGCAGCTCCGGACTAGCGGGGGGGCCGGTGGAGACCCAGTACTTC. The rearrangement uses TRBV7-2 and TRBJ2-5, with TRBD2 identical over 15 bases. The germline CDR1 and CDR2 sequences are SGHTA and FQGNSA. The CDR3 has 17 residues. V lost 4 bases, J lost 5 bases, and 8 bases stayed unmatched.

The chain uses TRBV5-6 and TRBJ2-7, with 7 bases identical to TRBD2. V shed 1 base, J shed 3 bases, and the junction held 1 base outside the gene matches. Looked up from germline, CDR1 is SGHDT and CDR2 is YYEEEE. The CDR3 runs to 13 residues. The CDR3 nucleotides read TGTGCCAGCAGCTTGTGGGGGGGCTACGAGCAGTACTTC. This encodes CASSLWGGYEQYF.

The chain combines TRBV5-5 with TRBJ1-2; TRBD1 might be the D (5 bases). CDR3 length equals 12 residues. The ends were cut back, 7 bases at V and 3 bases at J, with 10 bases in the middle. The germline CDR1 and CDR2 sequences are SGHKS and YYEKEE (reference sequence). This chain's CDR3 is CASGTGDYGYTF. CDR3 sequence (DNA): TGTGCCAGCGGCACAGGAGACTATGGCTACACCTTC. Looking up the rest from reference TRBV5-5 and TRBJ1-2 gives the full variable domain: DAGVTQSPTHLIKTRGQQVTLRCSPISGHKSVSWYQQVLGQGPQFIFQYYEKEERGRGNFPDRFSARQFPNYSSELNVNALLLGDSALYLCASGTGDYGYTFGSGTRLTVV.

In DNA, the CDR3 is TGTGCCAGCAGCGCCTCACAGGGGACGGCCGGGGAGCTGTTTTTT. This sequence encodes CASSASQGTAGELFF. This chain uses TRBV6-2 or TRBV6-3 with TRBJ2-2; TRBD1 matches at 7 bases. The germline gives CDR1 MNHEY, CDR2 SVGEGT. V was clipped by 6 bases and J by 6 bases; unmatched bases: 10. This CDR3 contains 15 residues.

The V gene is TRBV6-5, the J gene TRBJ2-7; TRBD1 matches at 10 bases. CDR3 length equals 14 residues. CDR1 is MNHEY and CDR2 is SVGAGI in the germline V gene. After removal of 2 bases from V and 3 bases from J, the junction contained 1 base not matched to a gene. The CDR3 region has the DNA TGTGCCAGCAGTTACCGGGACAGGGGCTACGAGCAGTACTTC. Encoded protein: CASSYRDRGYEQYF.

The DNA for the CDR3 is TGTGCCAGCAGCCCCCCGGGGGGGGGCCCTCGGGGCTTGGACGAGCAGTACTTC. Its translation is CASSPPGGGPRGLDEQYF. The chain has TRBV7-8 and TRBJ2-7, with 8 positions matching TRBD2. The CDR3 totals 18 residues. Germline V gene lookup returns CDR1 SGHVS and CDR2 FQNEAQ. V shed 5 bases, J shed 5 bases, and the junction held 20 bases outside the gene matches. The complete variable domain, with remaining parts taken from reference TRBV7-8 and TRBJ2-7, reads GAGVSQSPRYKVAKRGQDVALRCDPISGHVSLFWYQQALGQGPEFLTYFQNEAQLDKSGLPSDRFFAERPEGSVSTLKIQRTQQEDSAVYLCASSPPGGGPRGLDEQYFGPGTRLTVT.

This chain connects TRBV27 to TRBJ2-5; D may be TRBD1 (6 bases). CDR1 is MNHEY, CDR2 SMNVEV, per germline (reference sequence). Trimming took off 6 bases at V and 2 bases at J, with 16 bases between the two ends. CDR3 size: 15 residues. DNA for the CDR3: TGTGCCAGCAGGGATCTTTTAGGGGGACAAGAGACCCAGTACTTC. This codes for CASRDLLGGQETQYF.

V usage is TRBV10-1 and J usage is TRBJ2-5; 11 bases are shared with TRBD2. In germline, CDR1 is WNHNN, CDR2 SYGVQD (reference sequence). Unmatched junction bases numbered 6, after V lost 8 bases and J lost 4 bases. This CDR3 is built from 14 residues. CDR3 protein: CASGGLADGETQYF. The DNA for the CDR3 is TGCGCCAGCGGGGGACTAGCGGACGGAGAGACCCAGTACTTC.

The genes are TRBV19 and TRBJ1-1; D gene uncertain. Trimming cost V 5 bases and J 4 bases, with 17 bases left between them. The CDR3 loop spans 15 amino acids. Germline loops: CDR1 LNHDA, CDR2 SQIVND (reference sequence). Here the CDR3 DNA reads TGTGCCAGTAGTGTCGGGAGTCCTAGTGGCACTGAAGCTTTCTTT. It is translated as CASSVGSPSGTEAFF.

The V and J genes are TRBV3-1 (or the pseudogene TRBV3-2) and TRBJ1-5; the D is unclear. CDR1 is LGHDT and CDR2 is YNNKEL in the germline V gene (reference sequence). CDR3 size: 15 residues. V lost 2 bases to trimming and J lost 0 bases, with 8 bases between them. The CDR3 bases are TGTGCCAGCAGCCAATTTTCAGATAGCAATCAGCCCCAGCATTTT. This codes for CASSQFSDSNQPQHF.